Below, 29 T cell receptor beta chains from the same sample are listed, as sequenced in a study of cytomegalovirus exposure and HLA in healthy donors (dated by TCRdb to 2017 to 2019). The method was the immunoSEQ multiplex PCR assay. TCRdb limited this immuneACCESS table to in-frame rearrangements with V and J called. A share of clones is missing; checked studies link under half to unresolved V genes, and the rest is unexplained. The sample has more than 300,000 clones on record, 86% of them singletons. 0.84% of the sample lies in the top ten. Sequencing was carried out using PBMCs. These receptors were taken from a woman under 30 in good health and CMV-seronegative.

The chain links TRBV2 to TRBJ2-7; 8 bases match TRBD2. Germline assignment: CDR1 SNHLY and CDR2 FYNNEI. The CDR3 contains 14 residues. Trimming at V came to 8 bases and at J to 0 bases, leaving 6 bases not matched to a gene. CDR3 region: CASVLAGNSYEQYF. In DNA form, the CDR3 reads TGTGCCAGCGTATTAGCGGGGAACTCCTACGAGCAGTACTTC.

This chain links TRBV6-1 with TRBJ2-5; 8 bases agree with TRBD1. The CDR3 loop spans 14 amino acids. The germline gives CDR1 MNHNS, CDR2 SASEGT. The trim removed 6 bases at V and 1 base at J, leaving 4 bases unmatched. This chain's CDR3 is CASREQGGQETQYF. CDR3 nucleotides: TGTGCCAGCAGGGAACAGGGGGGCCAAGAGACCCAGTACTTC.

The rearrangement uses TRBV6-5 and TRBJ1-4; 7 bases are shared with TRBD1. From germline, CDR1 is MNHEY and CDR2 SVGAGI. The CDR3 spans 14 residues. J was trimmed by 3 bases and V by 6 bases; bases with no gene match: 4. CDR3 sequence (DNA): TGTGCCAGCAGACTTCAGGGGGCTAATGAAAAACTGTTTTTT. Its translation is CASRLQGANEKLFF.

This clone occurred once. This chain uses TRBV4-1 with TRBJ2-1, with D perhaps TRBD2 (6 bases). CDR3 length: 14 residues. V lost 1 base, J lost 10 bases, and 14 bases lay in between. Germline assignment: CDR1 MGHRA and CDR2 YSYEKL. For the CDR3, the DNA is TGCGCCAGCAGCCAAGGGGGTCCAGGACTAGAGCAGTTCTTC. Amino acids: CASSQGGPGLEQFF.

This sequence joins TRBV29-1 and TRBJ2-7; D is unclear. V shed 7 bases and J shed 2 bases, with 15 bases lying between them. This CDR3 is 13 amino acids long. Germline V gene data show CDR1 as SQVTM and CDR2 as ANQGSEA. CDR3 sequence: CSAHSAATYEQYF. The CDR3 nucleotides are TGCAGCGCCCATTCGGCGGCGACCTACGAGCAGTACTTC.

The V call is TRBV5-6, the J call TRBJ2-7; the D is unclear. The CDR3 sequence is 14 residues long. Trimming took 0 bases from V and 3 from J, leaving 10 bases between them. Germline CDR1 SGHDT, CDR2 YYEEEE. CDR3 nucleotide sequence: TGTGCCAGCAGCTTGGTGGCCGCCAACTACGAGCAGTACTTC. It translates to CASSLVAANYEQYF.

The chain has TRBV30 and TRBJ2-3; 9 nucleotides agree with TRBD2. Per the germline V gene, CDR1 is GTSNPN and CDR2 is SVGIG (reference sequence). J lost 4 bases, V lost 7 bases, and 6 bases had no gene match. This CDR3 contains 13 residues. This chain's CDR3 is CAFSGGGADTQYF. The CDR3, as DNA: TGTGCCTTTAGCGGCGGGGGGGCAGATACGCAGTATTTT.

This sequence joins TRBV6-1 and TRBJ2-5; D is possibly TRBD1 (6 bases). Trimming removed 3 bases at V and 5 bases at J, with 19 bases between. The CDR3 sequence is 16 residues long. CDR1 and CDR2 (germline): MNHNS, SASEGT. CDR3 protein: CASSDLGSPRGETQYF. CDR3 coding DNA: TGTGCCAGCAGTGATCTGGGGTCCCCTAGGGGGGAGACCCAGTACTTC.

CDR3 coding DNA: TGCAGCGTCGATAACGGGGGGGGGAATGAGCAGTTCTTC. Amino acid sequence: CSVDNGGGNEQFF. The J gene is TRBJ2-1, the V gene TRBV29-1; TRBD2 matches at 8 bases. Germline lookup yields CDR1 SQVTM and CDR2 ANQGSEA. CDR3 size: 13 residues. The junction had 8 bases not matched to a gene; V was cut back by 6 bases and J by 7 bases.

In DNA, the CDR3 is TGTGCCAGCAGCTTCTCCGGAGCGGAAGAGACCCAGTACTTC. Translation gives CASSFSGAEETQYF. This chain connects TRBV5-4 to TRBJ2-5; tentatively, D is TRBD2 (5 bases). Germline V gene sequence: CDR1 SGHNT, CDR2 YYREEE (reference sequence). This CDR3 comprises 14 residues. The ends were cut back, 2 bases at V and 3 bases at J, with 11 bases in the middle. The full variable domain, with the rest looked up from reference TRBV5-4 and TRBJ2-5, is ETGVTQSPTHLIKTRGQQVTLRCSSQSGHNTVSWYQQALGQGPQFIFQYYREEENGRGNFPPRFSGLQFPNYSSELNVNALELDDSALYLCASSFSGAEETQYFGPGTRLLVL.

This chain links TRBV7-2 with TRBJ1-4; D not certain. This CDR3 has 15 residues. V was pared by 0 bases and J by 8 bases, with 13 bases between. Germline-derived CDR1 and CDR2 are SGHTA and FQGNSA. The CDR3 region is CASSLAWAQREKLFF. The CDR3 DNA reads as TGTGCCAGCAGCTTAGCGTGGGCCCAAAGGGAAAAACTGTTTTTT.

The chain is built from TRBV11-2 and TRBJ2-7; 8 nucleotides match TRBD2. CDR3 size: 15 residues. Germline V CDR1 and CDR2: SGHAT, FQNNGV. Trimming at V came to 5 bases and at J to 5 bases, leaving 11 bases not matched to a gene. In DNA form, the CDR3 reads TGTGCCAGCAGCCCCGGTACGGGGGGGCCCCACGAGCAGTACTTC. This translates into CASSPGTGGPHEQYF.

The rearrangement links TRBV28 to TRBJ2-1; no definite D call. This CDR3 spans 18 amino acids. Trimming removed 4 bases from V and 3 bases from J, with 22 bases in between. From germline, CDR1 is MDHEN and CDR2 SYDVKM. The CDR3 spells CASSSQEGLTPDYNEQFF. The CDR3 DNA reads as TGTGCCAGCAGTTCGCAGGAAGGCCTTACCCCCGACTACAATGAGCAGTTCTTC. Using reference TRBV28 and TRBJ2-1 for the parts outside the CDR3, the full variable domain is DVKVTQSSRYLVKRTGEKVFLECVQDMDHENMFWYRQDPGLGLRLIYFSYDVKMKEKGDIPEGYSVSREKKERFSLILESASTNQTSMYLCASSSQEGLTPDYNEQFFGPGTRLTVL.

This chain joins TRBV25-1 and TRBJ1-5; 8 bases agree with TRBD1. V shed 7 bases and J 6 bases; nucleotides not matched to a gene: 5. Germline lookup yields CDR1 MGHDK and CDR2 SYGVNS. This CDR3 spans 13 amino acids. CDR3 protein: CASTGQGSQPQHF. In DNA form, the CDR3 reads TGTGCCAGCACCGGACAGGGATCTCAGCCCCAGCATTTT.

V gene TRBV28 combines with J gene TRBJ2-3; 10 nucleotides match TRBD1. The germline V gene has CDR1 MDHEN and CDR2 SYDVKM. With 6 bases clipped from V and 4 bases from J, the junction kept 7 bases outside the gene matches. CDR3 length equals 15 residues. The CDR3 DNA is TGTGCCAGCAGAGAGCGACAGGGGGCCTCAGATACGCAGTATTTT. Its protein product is CASRERQGASDTQYF.

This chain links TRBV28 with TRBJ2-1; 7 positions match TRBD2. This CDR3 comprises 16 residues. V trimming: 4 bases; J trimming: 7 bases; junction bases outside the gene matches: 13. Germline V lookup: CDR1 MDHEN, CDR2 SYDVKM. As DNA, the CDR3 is TGTGCCAGCAGTTCGTCGACTAGCCAGGGCGTGAATGAGCAGTTCTTC. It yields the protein CASSSSTSQGVNEQFF.

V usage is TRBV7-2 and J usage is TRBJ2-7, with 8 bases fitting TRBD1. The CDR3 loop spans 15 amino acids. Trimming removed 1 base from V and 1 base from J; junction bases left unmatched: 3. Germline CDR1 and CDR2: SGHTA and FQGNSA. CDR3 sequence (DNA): TGTGCCAGCAGCTTAGTAGGACAGGGTTCCTACGAGCAGTACTTC. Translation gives CASSLVGQGSYEQYF.

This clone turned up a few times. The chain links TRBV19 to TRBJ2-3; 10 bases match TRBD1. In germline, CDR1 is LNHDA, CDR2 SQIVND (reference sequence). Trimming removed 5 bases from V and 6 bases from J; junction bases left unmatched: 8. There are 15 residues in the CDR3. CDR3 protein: CASSLKTGGSDTQYF. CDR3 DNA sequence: TGTGCCAGTAGTTTAAAGACAGGGGGCTCGGATACGCAGTATTTT.

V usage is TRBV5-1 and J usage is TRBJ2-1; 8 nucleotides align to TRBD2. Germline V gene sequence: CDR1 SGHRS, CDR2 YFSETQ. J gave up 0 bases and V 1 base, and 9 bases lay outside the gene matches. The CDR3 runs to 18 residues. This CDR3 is CASSLIWGGRSSYNEQFF. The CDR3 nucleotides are TGCGCCAGCAGCTTGATTTGGGGCGGGAGGAGCTCCTACAATGAGCAGTTCTTC.

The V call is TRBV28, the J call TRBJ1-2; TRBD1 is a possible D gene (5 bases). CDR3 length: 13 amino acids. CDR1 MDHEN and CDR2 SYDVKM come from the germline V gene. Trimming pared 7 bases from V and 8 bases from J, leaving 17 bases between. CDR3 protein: CASTEIGREGYTF. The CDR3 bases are TGTGCCAGCACGGAAATTGGCAGGGAAGGCTACACCTTC.

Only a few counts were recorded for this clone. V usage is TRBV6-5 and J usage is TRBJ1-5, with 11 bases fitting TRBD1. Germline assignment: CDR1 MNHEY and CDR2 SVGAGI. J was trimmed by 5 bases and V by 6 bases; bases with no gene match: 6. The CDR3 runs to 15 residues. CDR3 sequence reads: CASRPGQGAYQPQHF. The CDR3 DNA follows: TGTGCCAGCAGACCCGGACAGGGGGCTTATCAGCCCCAGCATTTT.

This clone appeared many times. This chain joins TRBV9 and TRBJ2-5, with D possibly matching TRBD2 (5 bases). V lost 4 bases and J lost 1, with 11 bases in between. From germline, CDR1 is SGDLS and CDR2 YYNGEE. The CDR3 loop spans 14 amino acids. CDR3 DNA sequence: TGTGCCAGCAGCCCACCTAGCCCCCAAGAGACCCAGTACTTC. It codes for CASSPPSPQETQYF.

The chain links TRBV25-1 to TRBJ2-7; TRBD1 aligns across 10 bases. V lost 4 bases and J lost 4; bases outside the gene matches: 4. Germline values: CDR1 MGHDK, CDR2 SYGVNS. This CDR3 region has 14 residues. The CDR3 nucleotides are TGTGCCAGCAGTGCCGGGACAGGGGTTTACGAGCAGTACTTC. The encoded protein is CASSAGTGVYEQYF.

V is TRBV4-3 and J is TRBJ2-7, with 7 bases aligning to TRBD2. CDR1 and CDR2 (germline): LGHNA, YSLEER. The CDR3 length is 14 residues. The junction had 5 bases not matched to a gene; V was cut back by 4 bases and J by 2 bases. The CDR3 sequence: CASSPSAGPYEQYF. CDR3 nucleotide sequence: TGCGCCAGCAGCCCGTCAGCGGGGCCCTACGAGCAGTACTTC.

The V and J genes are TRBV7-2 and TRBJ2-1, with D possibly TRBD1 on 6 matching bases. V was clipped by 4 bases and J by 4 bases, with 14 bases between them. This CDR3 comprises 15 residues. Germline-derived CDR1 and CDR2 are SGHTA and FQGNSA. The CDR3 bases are TGTGCCAGCAGCTCGACAGGAGAGAGTTACAATGAGCAGTTCTTC. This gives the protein CASSSTGESYNEQFF.

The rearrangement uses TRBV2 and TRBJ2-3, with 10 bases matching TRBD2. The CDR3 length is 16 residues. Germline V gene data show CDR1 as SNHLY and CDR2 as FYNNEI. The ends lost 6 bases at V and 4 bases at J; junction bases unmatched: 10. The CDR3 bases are TGTGCCAGCAGCCTTAGGACTAGCGGAGGTGCAGATACGCAGTATTTT. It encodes CASSLRTSGGADTQYF.

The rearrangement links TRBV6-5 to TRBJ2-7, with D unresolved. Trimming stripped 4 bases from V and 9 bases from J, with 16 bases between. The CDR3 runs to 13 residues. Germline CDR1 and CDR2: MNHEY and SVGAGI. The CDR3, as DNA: TGTGCCAGCAGTTTCCCGACACCGGCGCCGCAGTACTTC. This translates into CASSFPTPAPQYF.

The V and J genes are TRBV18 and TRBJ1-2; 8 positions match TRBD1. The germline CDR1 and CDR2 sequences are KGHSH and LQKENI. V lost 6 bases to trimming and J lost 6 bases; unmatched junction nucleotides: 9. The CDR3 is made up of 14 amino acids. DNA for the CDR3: TGTGCCAGCTCGGAGGGGACAGGAGCCCATGGCTACACCTTC. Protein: CASSEGTGAHGYTF.

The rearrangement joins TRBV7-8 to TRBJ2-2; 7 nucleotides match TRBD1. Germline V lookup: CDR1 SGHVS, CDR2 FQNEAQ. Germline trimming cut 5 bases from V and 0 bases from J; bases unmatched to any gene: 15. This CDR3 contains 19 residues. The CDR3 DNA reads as TGTGCCAGCAGCCACGGACAGGACCAAAGGCGGGCGAACACCGGGGAGCTGTTTTTT. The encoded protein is CASSHGQDQRRANTGELFF.